This note documents a single T cell receptor (beta chain) sequence. Assay: immunoSEQ multiplex PCR; the TCRdb copy retains only in-frame clones and omits some. The data hold about 390,000 clones, with around nine tenths observed a single time. These data come from a study of blood T cell repertoires in COVID-19. The germline CDR1 and CDR2 sequences are SEHNR and FQNEAQ (reference sequence). This CDR3 is 17 amino acids long. V lost 7 bases to trimming and J lost 4 bases, with 25 bases between them. The clonotype originates from a woman aged 45-60 years who had recovered from COVID-19. V and J are TRBV7-9 and TRBJ1-1; unclear D gene. Sequencing was performed on PBMCs or T cells enriched from blood (not recorded which). The CDR3 spells CASTHGVGSLRSTEAFF. CDR3 in DNA: TGTGCCAGCACCCATGGGGTGGGGAGCCTCCGAAGCACTGAAGCTTTCTTT.